Presented here are 16 T cell receptor beta chains from one specimen sequenced in a study of blood T cell repertoires in COVID-19. The table came from immunoSEQ multiplex PCR; TCRdb's copy has only in-frame clones and leaves some out. Of roughly 120,000 clones detected, over 85% appear once; the ten largest clones hold about 4%. The sample taken for sequencing was peripheral blood. The receptor set was obtained from a man aged 50-60 years with active COVID-19.

The rearrangement uses TRBV6-4 and TRBJ2-1; TRBD2 matches at 7 bases. The CDR3 runs to 17 residues. The V and J ends lost 7 bases and 0 bases, in that order; junction bases with no gene match: 12. Germline V gene data show CDR1 as MRHNA and CDR2 as SNTAGT. The CDR3 protein is CASTLTSAPTSYNEQFF. The CDR3, as DNA: TGTGCCAGCACCTTAACTAGCGCCCCGACCTCCTACAATGAGCAGTTCTTC.

V and J are TRBV9 and TRBJ2-1; TRBD2 agrees at 7 bases. This CDR3 is built from 15 residues. In germline, CDR1 is SGDLS, CDR2 YYNGEE. V lost 3 bases and J lost 2; bases outside the gene matches: 5. The CDR3 here is CASSESGRAYNEQFF. As DNA, the CDR3 is TGTGCCAGCAGCGAAAGTGGGAGGGCCTACAATGAGCAGTTCTTC.

The chain has TRBV6-5 and TRBJ2-7; D perhaps matches TRBD2 (5 bases). CDR1 and CDR2 (germline): MNHEY, SVGAGI. The length of the CDR3 is 13 residues. Trimming removed 5 bases at V and 2 bases at J, with 10 bases between. The CDR3 DNA is TGTGCCAGCAGTACTACAGCGGCCTACGAGCAGTACGTC. Translated, it gives CASSTTAAYEQYV.

The rearrangement links TRBV11-3 to TRBJ2-1, with a possible D match to TRBD2 (6 bases). The length of the CDR3 is 15 residues. The germline V gene encodes CDR1 SGHNT and CDR2 YENEEA. The germline V and J ends were trimmed by 3 bases and 0 bases, with 9 bases remaining between them. CDR3 amino acids: CASSLMGGSYNEQFF. In nucleotides, the CDR3 is TGTGCCAGCAGCTTGATGGGGGGCTCCTACAATGAGCAGTTCTTC.

V is TRBV5-5 and J is TRBJ2-3; D is perhaps TRBD2 (6 bases). Trimming pared 1 base from V and 3 bases from J, leaving 12 bases between. In germline, CDR1 is SGHKS, CDR2 YYEKEE (reference sequence). The CDR3 runs 15 residues. CDR3 bases: TGTGCCAGCAGCTTGCTGATAGCGGATACAGATACGCAGTATTTT. Encoded protein: CASSLLIADTDTQYF.

The V gene is TRBV11-2, the J gene TRBJ1-6; D possibly corresponds to TRBD1 (5 bases). CDR3 length equals 15 residues. The germline V gene encodes CDR1 SGHAT and CDR2 FQNNGV. Trimming shortened V by 3 bases and J by 6 bases, and 12 bases separated the two germline ends. Here the CDR3 reads CASSFVGQGNSPLHF. The CDR3 DNA is TGTGCCAGCAGCTTCGTCGGCCAGGGTAATTCACCCCTCCACTTT.

The rearrangement links TRBV7-9 to TRBJ2-7; possible D gene TRBD2, 5 bases. Trimming left V 9 bases short and J 1 base short, with 10 bases between. Per the germline V gene, CDR1 is SEHNR and CDR2 is FQNEAQ (reference sequence). The CDR3 extends over 12 amino acids. The CDR3 coding sequence is TGTGCCAGTATGGACTGGTCCTACGAGCAGTACTTC. It translates to CASMDWSYEQYF. The full variable domain, its missing parts supplied by reference TRBV7-9 and TRBJ2-7, is DTGVSQNPRHKITKRGQNVTFRCDPISEHNRLYWYRQTLGQGPEFLTYFQNEAQLEKSRLLSDRFSAERPKGSFSTLEIQRTEQGDSAMYLCASMDWSYEQYFGPGTRLTVT.

The rearrangement uses TRBV7-2 and TRBJ2-7; perhaps TRBD2 as D (7 bases). Germline values: CDR1 SGHTA, CDR2 FQGNSA. V was cut by 0 bases and J by 3 bases, with 12 bases left in between. The CDR3 contains 15 residues. The CDR3 protein is CASSLAGGPSYEQYF. As DNA, the CDR3 is TGTGCCAGCAGCTTAGCGGGGGGGCCCAGCTACGAGCAGTACTTC.

The chain carries TRBV5-1 and TRBJ2-7; 9 bases match TRBD1. The CDR3 runs to 15 residues. The ends lost 0 bases at V and 6 bases at J; junction bases unmatched: 7. Germline CDR1 is SGHRS and CDR2 is YFSETQ. The CDR3 reads CASSLDGQGRAEQYF. The CDR3 bases are TGCGCCAGCAGCTTGGATGGACAGGGGAGAGCCGAGCAGTACTTC. Combining the CDR3 with reference TRBV5-1 and TRBJ2-7 gives the whole variable domain KAGVTQTPRYLIKTRGQQVTLSCSPISGHRSVSWYQQTPGQGLQFLFEYFSETQRNKGNFPGRFSGRQFSNSRSEMNVSTLELGDSALYLCASSLDGQGRAEQYFGPGTRLTVT.

The chain is built from TRBV27 and TRBJ2-2; tentatively, D is TRBD1 (5 bases). The germline gives CDR1 MNHEY, CDR2 SMNVEV (reference sequence). The CDR3 has 13 amino acids. V was pared by 5 bases and J by 4 bases, with 8 bases between. The CDR3 nucleotides read TGTGCCAGCAGTGGAAGGGGCACCGGGGAGCTGTTTTTT. It encodes CASSGRGTGELFF.

The J gene is TRBJ2-1, the V gene TRBV29-1, with D maybe TRBD2 (5 bases). V lost 7 bases and J lost 8, with 15 bases in between. Germline V gene sequence: CDR1 SQVTM, CDR2 ANQGSEA. The CDR3 is 12 amino acids. CDR3: CSGGGLVDEQFF. For the CDR3, the DNA is TGCAGCGGTGGCGGGTTGGTGGATGAGCAGTTCTTC.

The rearrangement uses TRBV5-6 and TRBJ2-5; TRBD1 matches 7 bases. CDR1 and CDR2 (germline): SGHDT, YYEEEE. The CDR3 loop spans 16 amino acids. The V and J ends lost 3 bases and 6 bases, in that order; junction bases with no gene match: 14. The CDR3 sequence is CASSSRDSFREKTQYF. The CDR3 bases are TGTGCCAGCAGCTCCCGGGACAGCTTTCGCGAGAAGACCCAGTACTTC.

The chain carries TRBV9 and TRBJ2-3; D may be TRBD1 (6 bases). This CDR3 has 14 residues. Germline values: CDR1 SGDLS, CDR2 YYNGEE. Between the trimmed V and J ends, which lost 3 bases and 5 bases, there was a span of 13 bases. CDR3 DNA: TGTGCCAGCAGCGCGACACCGGGACAAGATACGCAGTATTTT. Translation gives CASSATPGQDTQYF.

This clone was found once. The sample contains more than one DNA sequence encoding this CDR3. CDR3 in amino acids: CASSWGTGANTGELFF. CDR3 nucleotide sequence: TGTGCCAGCAGCTGGGGGACAGGGGCGAACACCGGGGAGCTGTTTTTT. The rearrangement joins TRBV5-6 to TRBJ2-2; 10 nucleotides line up with TRBD1. Germline-derived CDR1 and CDR2 are SGHDT and YYEEEE. The CDR3 is made up of 16 amino acids. Losses at the gene ends were 3 bases for V and 0 bases for J; bases not matched to a gene: 2. Combining the CDR3 with reference TRBV5-6 and TRBJ2-2 gives the whole variable domain DAGVTQSPTHLIKTRGQQVTLRCSPKSGHDTVSWYQQALGQGPQFIFQYYEEEERQRGNFPDRFSGHQFPNYSSELNVNALLLGDSALYLCASSWGTGANTGELFFGEGSRLTVL.

V and J are TRBV12-3 or TRBV12-4 and TRBJ1-1; 8 nucleotides agree with TRBD1. Trimming took 5 bases from V and 11 from J; bases not matched to a gene: 10. The CDR3 has 13 residues. CDR3 residues: CASSPPGQGLAFF. The DNA of the CDR3 is TGTGCCAGCAGTCCGCCTGGACAGGGCTTGGCTTTCTTT.

The chain is built from TRBV28 and TRBJ1-2; 8 bases align to TRBD1. V dropped 4 bases and J dropped 0; count of bases not matched to a gene: 10. CDR3 length: 17 residues. In germline, CDR1 is MDHEN, CDR2 SYDVKM. The CDR3 sequence is CASSSLTGVRANYGYTF. The CDR3 nucleotides are TGTGCCAGCAGTTCTCTGACAGGGGTTAGAGCTAACTATGGCTACACCTTC.